These 4 T cell receptor beta chains came from one sample sequenced in a study of blood T cell repertoires in COVID-19. Clones were sequenced by immunoSEQ multiplex PCR, and TCRdb holds only the in-frame ones, with some missing. The sample has fewer than 400,000 clones, approximately 85% seen once. Sequencing input: PBMCs or T cells enriched from blood (not recorded which). These receptors were obtained from a man in his thirties or forties who had recovered from COVID-19.

The rearrangement links TRBV4-1 to TRBJ2-5; maybe TRBD1 (6 bases). The CDR3 is made up of 14 amino acids. V was cut by 1 base and J by 4 bases, with 10 bases left in between. Per the germline V gene, CDR1 is MGHRA and CDR2 is YSYEKL. CDR3 sequence reads: CASSQAGTSETQYF. The DNA for the CDR3 is TGCGCCAGCAGCCAAGCCGGGACATCAGAGACCCAGTACTTC.

This clone was recorded once. The rearrangement links TRBV3-1 (or the pseudogene TRBV3-2) to TRBJ1-1, with a tentative D call TRBD1 (5 bases). CDR1 is LGHDT and CDR2 is YNNKEL in the germline V gene (reference sequence). The CDR3 consists of 12 residues. V lost 6 bases and J lost 12, with 17 bases in between. The chain's CDR3 is CASSLSGRLTFF. The CDR3 nucleotides are TGTGCCAGCAGTCTTTCAGGGCGTTTGACTTTCTTT.

The chain couples TRBV4-1 to TRBJ1-5; D is undetermined. In germline, CDR1 is MGHRA, CDR2 YSYEKL. This CDR3 is built from 15 residues. The V end was cut by 2 bases, the J end by 6 bases, with 14 bases between. CDR3 protein: CASSQISGQIQPQHF. The CDR3 bases are TGCGCCAGCAGCCAAATAAGCGGGCAGATTCAGCCCCAGCATTTT.

Only a few counts were recorded for this clone. CDR3 bases: TGTGCCAGCAGCCAAGAACGAGCTACAGATACGCAGTATTTT. The encoded protein is CASSQERATDTQYF. J is TRBJ2-3 and V is TRBV3-1 (or the pseudogene TRBV3-2); the D is unclear. Germline CDR1 and CDR2: LGHDT and YNNKEL (reference sequence). This CDR3 comprises 14 residues. V lost 0 bases to trimming and J lost 3 bases, with 7 bases between them.